The sequence of this T cell receptor beta chain was determined in a study of cytomegalovirus exposure and HLA in healthy donors. Looking at the study overall: A preliminary data release comprised around 85 million unique TCRs obtained from HLA-typed donors. Whole-study results and caveats: Upon later analysis, HLA-associated TCR beta chains proved more clonally expanded than other, equally common chains. DRB1 had the most TCR associations and HLA-C the fewest, a later analysis found, with rates varying by HLA locus. One cluster of highly shared sequence variants probably arose as a sequencing artifact.

As for this clone: The antigen is undetermined.

The ends were cut back, 10 bases at V and 4 bases at J, with 14 bases in the middle. Germline lookup yields CDR1 SNHLY and CDR2 FYNNEI. The CDR3 is 13 residues long. Amplification used 60 Vbeta primers and 13 Jbeta primers. Produced via immunoSEQ multiplex PCR; TCRdb's table is partial and in-frame only. The sample yields under 200,000 clones, 80% to 90% seen once. The rearrangement links TRBV2 to TRBJ2-1; D perhaps matches TRBD1 (5 bases). Sequencing was done on a sample of PBMCs. The sequence was collected from a woman in her thirties in good health and CMV-seronegative. This CDR3 reads CATHQGEYNEQFF. DNA for the CDR3: TGTGCCACCCACCAGGGCGAGTACAATGAGCAGTTCTTC.